The 17 T cell receptor beta chains below all came from one sample that was sequenced in a study of blood T cell repertoires in COVID-19. Libraries were prepared by immunoSEQ multiplex PCR; TCRdb keeps only in-frame clonotypes and omits some of them. This table holds about 280,000 clones, 83% found once. The sample taken for sequencing was peripheral blood. The receptor source for this set is a woman aged 45-60 years who had recovered from COVID-19.

This clone has a single count. V is TRBV10-1 and J is TRBJ2-4; the D gene is possibly TRBD2 (6 bases). Germline lookup yields CDR1 WNHNN and CDR2 SYGVQD (reference sequence). The CDR3 consists of 15 residues. Between the trimmed V and J ends, which lost 0 bases and 3 bases, there was a span of 9 bases. The CDR3 is CASSESGEVKNIQYF. The CDR3 DNA reads TGCGCCAGCAGTGAGTCGGGGGAGGTCAAAAACATTCAGTACTTC.

This clone has just a few counts. This chain connects TRBV5-6 to TRBJ1-6, with no clear D. Germline V gives CDR1 SGHDT, CDR2 YYEEEE. V was trimmed by 4 bases and J by 8 bases, leaving 10 bases between them. This CDR3 is built from 13 residues. CDR3 protein: CASSPRGDSPLHF. CDR3 nucleotides: TGTGCCAGCAGCCCGCGGGGAGATTCACCCCTCCACTTT.

This chain connects TRBV7-2 to TRBJ1-2, with TRBD1 as a possible D gene (5 bases). Trimming pared 4 bases from V and 8 bases from J, leaving 20 bases between. Germline V gene sequence: CDR1 SGHTA, CDR2 FQGNSA. The length of the CDR3 is 15 residues. The CDR3 reads CASSSPTGQGRGYTF. In DNA, the CDR3 is TGTGCCAGCAGCTCTCCAACCGGGCAGGGTCGCGGCTACACCTTC.

DNA of the CDR3: TGTGCCAGCAGTTCCCAAGAGGAGACCCAGTACTTC. It specifies CASSSQEETQYF. V is TRBV12-3 or TRBV12-4 and J is TRBJ2-5; no clear D gene. Trimming shortened V by 4 bases and J by 5 bases, and 8 bases separated the two germline ends. This CDR3 is built from 12 residues.

V is TRBV19 and J is TRBJ1-4; TRBD1 matches 9 bases. The CDR3 is 13 amino acids. The V gene end was trimmed by 9 bases and the J gene end by 9 bases; junction bases not matched to a gene: 8. Germline V lookup: CDR1 LNHDA, CDR2 SQIVND (reference sequence). CDR3 sequence reads: CASNRDREKKLFF. The CDR3 DNA reads as TGTGCCAGCAACCGGGACAGGGAAAAAAAACTGTTTTTT.

The J gene is TRBJ2-4, the V gene TRBV19; tentative D call: TRBD1 (5 bases). The CDR3 loop spans 15 amino acids. CDR1 and CDR2 (germline): LNHDA, SQIVND (reference sequence). The V and J ends lost 0 bases and 9 bases respectively, with 15 bases between them. CDR3: CASSIERQSSGIQYF. As DNA, the CDR3 is TGTGCCAGTAGTATAGAACGACAGTCCTCCGGCATTCAGTACTTC.

The chain is built from TRBV7-2 and TRBJ2-3; the D gene is possibly TRBD2 (5 bases). The V gene's germline CDR1 is SGHTA and CDR2 FQGNSA. V was pared by 4 bases and J by 8 bases, with 16 bases between. This CDR3 region has 14 residues. The CDR3 protein is CASSSGSGKGTQYF. CDR3 sequence (DNA): TGTGCCAGCAGCTCGGGGTCCGGAAAGGGTACGCAGTATTTT.

The V call is TRBV24-1, the J call TRBJ2-1, with D possibly being TRBD2 (5 bases). Deletions cut 4 bases from V and 3 bases from J, with 12 bases between. The CDR3 is made up of 15 amino acids. Germline CDR1 KGHDR, CDR2 SFDVKD. The CDR3 nucleotides read TGTGCCACCAGTGAGACCGGACTTAACTACAATGAGCAGTTCTTC. This gives the protein CATSETGLNYNEQFF.

The chain recombines TRBV4-1 with TRBJ2-3; TRBD2 matches at 10 bases. Germline values: CDR1 MGHRA, CDR2 YSYEKL. This CDR3 spans 16 amino acids. The V and J ends lost 0 bases and 2 bases, in that order; junction bases with no gene match: 2. The CDR3 sequence: CASSQDSGGDTDTQYF. The CDR3 DNA sequence: TGCGCCAGCAGCCAAGACAGCGGGGGGGACACAGATACGCAGTATTTT.

The chain couples TRBV7-9 to TRBJ2-7; D unclear. The CDR3 runs 16 residues. Trimming cost V 3 bases and J 3 bases, with 18 bases left between them. The germline V gene encodes CDR1 SEHNR and CDR2 FQNEAQ (reference sequence). This CDR3 is CASSLLPFPGHYEQYF. DNA for the CDR3: TGTGCCAGCAGCTTGCTTCCGTTCCCGGGTCACTACGAGCAGTACTTC.

The J gene is TRBJ2-3, the V gene TRBV11-2; D not resolved. The CDR3 is 16 amino acids. The V gene's germline CDR1 is SGHAT and CDR2 FQNNGV. V was clipped by 7 bases and J by 0 bases, with 17 bases between them. The CDR3 loop reads CASTRNAAMSTDTQYF. Here the CDR3 DNA reads TGTGCCAGCACCCGGAACGCAGCGATGAGCACAGATACGCAGTATTTT.

The V and J genes are TRBV12-3 or TRBV12-4 and TRBJ1-2, with D unclear. Trimming cost V 5 bases and J 4 bases, with 8 bases left between them. The CDR3 is 12 amino acids. CDR3 bases: TGTGCCAGCAGTCCTATGCCCTATGGCTACACCTTC. The encoded protein is CASSPMPYGYTF.

This clone came up once. The chain has TRBV6-6 and TRBJ1-5; D may be TRBD1 (5 bases). Trimming left V 5 bases short and J 1 base short, with 33 bases between. The CDR3 consists of 22 residues. Germline assignment: CDR1 MNHNY and CDR2 SVGAGI (reference sequence). CDR3 DNA: TGTGCCAGCAGTCGACTCCCTAAAGGACCAGGACAATATTTTCTCAGCAATCAGCCCCAGCATTTT. It yields the protein CASSRLPKGPGQYFLSNQPQHF.

This chain's CDR3 is CASSLSGEQYF. The CDR3 DNA follows: TGTGCCAGCAGCCTCTCCGGCGAGCAGTACTTC. The J gene is TRBJ2-7, the V gene TRBV13; D gene uncertain. V was cut by 5 bases and J by 6 bases, with 8 bases left in between. Germline values: CDR1 PRHDT, CDR2 FYEKMQ (reference sequence). The CDR3 runs to 11 residues.

The CDR3, as DNA: TGTGCCAGTAGTTCAGGGCCTTCCTACAATGAGCAGTTCTTC. Translating gives CASSSGPSYNEQFF. The V gene is TRBV19, the J gene TRBJ2-1, with D perhaps matching TRBD1 (5 bases). V was shortened by 5 bases and J by 1 base, with 9 bases between the two germline ends. The CDR3 consists of 14 residues. CDR1 is LNHDA and CDR2 is SQIVND in the germline V gene (reference sequence).

This chain uses TRBV18 with TRBJ1-1; D ambiguous. CDR3 length: 12 residues. Germline V gives CDR1 KGHSH, CDR2 LQKENI. The germline V and J ends were trimmed by 2 bases and 7 bases, with 8 bases remaining between them. DNA of the CDR3: TGTGCCAGCTCACCATATTTCAGTGAAGCTTTCTTT. This encodes CASSPYFSEAFF.

This clone has a single count. The chain uses TRBV28 and TRBJ1-3; D perhaps matches TRBD1 (5 bases). The V and J ends lost 6 bases and 4 bases respectively, with 16 bases between them. CDR1 MDHEN and CDR2 SYDVKM come from the germline V gene. The CDR3 totals 15 residues. CDR3 region: CASSLRVLSGNTIYF. The CDR3 DNA sequence: TGTGCCAGCAGCCTCAGGGTATTATCCGGAAACACCATATATTTT. Combining the CDR3 with reference TRBV28 and TRBJ1-3 gives the whole variable domain DVKVTQSSRYLVKRTGEKVFLECVQDMDHENMFWYRQDPGLGLRLIYFSYDVKMKEKGDIPEGYSVSREKKERFSLILESASTNQTSMYLCASSLRVLSGNTIYFGEGSWLTVV.